The source of this TCR beta chain is a study of PD-L1 blockade in urothelial cancer. Assay: immunoSEQ multiplex PCR; the TCRdb copy retains only in-frame clones and omits some. The sample has 90,000 or so clones, roughly 90% seen once. Time point here: pretreatment peripheral blood. Patient disease was locally advanced or metastatic urothelial carcinoma. This CDR3 contains 15 residues. Germline trimming cut 2 bases from V and 2 bases from J; bases unmatched to any gene: 4. Germline V gene sequence: CDR1 SGHDT, CDR2 YYEEEE. The sample was PBMCs, taken around atezolizumab (anti-PD-L1) treatment. V is TRBV5-6 and J is TRBJ2-1, with 7 bases lining up with TRBD1. The clonotype was recovered from a man in his 60s with urothelial cancer. The CDR3 DNA is TGTGCCAGCAGCTTTGACAGGGTGGCCTACAATGAGCAGTTCTTC. Translating it yields CASSFDRVAYNEQFF.